Given below is one TCR beta chain in context. Per germline, CDR1 MDHEN and CDR2 SYDVKM. V was clipped by 6 bases and J by 3 bases; unmatched bases: 2. The CDR3 is 13 amino acids. Only in-frame clones appear in the TCRdb table, and some are missing; sequencing was by immunoSEQ multiplex PCR. This sample has approximately 94,000 clones, with 84% found just once. The entry originates in a study of blood T cell repertoires in COVID-19. The clonotype comes from a man aged 55 to 69 with acute or convalescent COVID-19. J is TRBJ1-2 and V is TRBV28; the match to TRBD1 covers 9 bases. The sequencing sample was made of peripheral blood. CDR3: CASRTGGDYGYTF. In nucleotides, the CDR3 is TGTGCCAGCAGGACAGGGGGTGACTATGGCTACACCTTC.